Listed below are T cell receptor beta chains from one sample, sequenced in a study of technical replicates of blood from a handful of donors. The method was immunoSEQ multiplex PCR; TCRdb's version includes in-frame clones alone and lacks a portion of them. The sample comprises 65,000 to 80,000 clones, roughly 97% of which are singletons, and approximately 0.3% rests with the top ten. The sample comprised T cells isolated from PBMCs. Receptors originate from a human donor in good health. Each CDR3 is given with its conserved first and last residue. Fields, in order: J gene, V gene, clone size, D gene, CDR3 DNA, CDR3 protein. The D gene is left open where the match is weak. Clone size is stated in some rows and not others, as once, few, many or a class when expanded.

>TRBJ1-2|TRBV28|-|TRBD1
TGTGCCAGCAGTAATAACGACAGGGCTTTTGGCTACACCTTC
CASSNNDRAFGYTF
>TRBJ2-1|TRBV6-6|-|-
TGTGCCAGCAGCGACTCGAGCTCCTACAATGAGCAGTTCTTC
CASSDSSSYNEQFF
>TRBJ1-1|TRBV20-1|once|-
TGCAGTGCGAGGTCCTACACTGAAGCTTTCTTT
CSARSYTEAFF
>TRBJ2-3|TRBV5-1|-|-
TGCGCCAGCAGCTCTGTTCCCGGGGCAGATACGCAGTATTTT
CASSSVPGADTQYF
>TRBJ2-2|TRBV28|-|-
TGTGCCAGCAGTTTACAGATCGCGAACACCGGGGAGCTGTTTTTT
CASSLQIANTGELFF
>TRBJ1-5|TRBV5-8|-|-
TGTGCCAGCAGCTTGGGTACAGGGAATCAGCCCCAGCATTTT
CASSLGTGNQPQHF
>TRBJ2-1|TRBV9|-|TRBD2
TGTGCCAGCAGCGCGTTCGCCGGGACTAGCGGGAGGAATGAGCAGTTCTTC
CASSAFAGTSGRNEQFF
>TRBJ2-5|TRBV7-8|once|-
TGTGCCAGCAGTCTCGGGAGCATAAAAGAGACCCAGTACTTC
CASSLGSIKETQYF
>TRBJ2-3|TRBV19|-|-
TGTGCCAGTAAGCCTAAGACAAGCACAGATACGCAGTATTTT
CASKPKTSTDTQYF
>TRBJ2-2|TRBV29-1|-|TRBD1
TGCAGCGTTGTTCAGGGGGCGAGAGGCACCGGGGAGCTGTTTTTT
CSVVQGARGTGELFF
>TRBJ2-2|TRBV6-4|-|-
TGTGCCAGCAGTCCGACTGCCACCGGGGAGCTGTTTTTT
CASSPTATGELFF
>TRBJ2-5|TRBV2|-|-
TGTGCCAGATCGGGTATGGAGACCCAGTACTTC
CARSGMETQYF
>TRBJ2-3|TRBV13|-|TRBD2
TGTGCCAGCAGCTCCACGGGACTAGCGTCTCTAGATACGCAGTATTTT
CASSSTGLASLDTQYF
>TRBJ1-1|TRBV4-1|-|-
TGCGCCAGCAGCGCAGGGTCGGGCACTGAAGCTTTCTTT
CASSAGSGTEAFF
>TRBJ2-7|TRBV2|-|-
TGTGCCAGCAGTGATCAGGTAGTGCCGTCCTACGAGCAGTACTTC
CASSDQVVPSYEQYF
>TRBJ2-1|TRBV7-8|-|TRBD1
TGTGCCAGCAGCTCGCAGACAGGGGGTTTCTACAATGAGCAGTTCTTC
CASSSQTGGFYNEQFF
>TRBJ1-1|TRBV5-1|-|-
TGCGCCAGCAGCTTGTATAGTCCGCGGGGGACGGACGGTGAAGCTTTCTTT
CASSLYSPRGTDGEAFF
>TRBJ2-3|TRBV18|-|TRBD2
TGTGCCAGCTCACCCCAACTAGCGGGAGGGCCCACAGATACGCAGTATTTT
CASSPQLAGGPTDTQYF
>TRBJ1-1|TRBV30|few|-
TGTGCCTGGAGTAGAGGACAAATCACTGAAGCTTTCTTT
CAWSRGQITEAFF
>TRBJ2-7|TRBV11-2|-|TRBD1
TGTGCCAGCAGCGTAGGGACAGGGGGGTACGAGCAGTACTTC
CASSVGTGGYEQYF
>TRBJ1-1|TRBV23-1|-|-
TGCGCCAGATCCTGGAACACTGAAGCTTTCTTT
CARSWNTEAFF
>TRBJ1-1|TRBV4-1|once|-
TGCGCCAGCAGCCAAGGCCTGGAGCAGGGGAACACTGAAGCTTTCTTT
CASSQGLEQGNTEAFF
>TRBJ2-5|TRBV2|-|-
TGTGCCAGCGTTGCGGCCGTCACAATCACCCAGTACTTC
CASVAAVTITQYF
>TRBJ2-7|TRBV13|-|-
TGTGCCAGCAGCTTAGACGGAGGCTCCGACGAGCAGTACTTC
CASSLDGGSDEQYF
>TRBJ1-1|TRBV6-6|-|-
TGTGCCAGCAGACCTCCTCTAACAGGGAAGAACACTGAAGCTTTCTTT
CASRPPLTGKNTEAFF
>TRBJ1-2|TRBV7-2|-|TRBD1
TGTGCCAGCAGCTACCCTCCAGACAGGGACCATGGCTACACCTTC
CASSYPPDRDHGYTF
>TRBJ2-2|TRBV27|-|TRBD2
TGTGCCAGCAGTTCTAGCGGGAGGCCAACCGGGGAGCTGTTTTTT
CASSSSGRPTGELFF
>TRBJ2-1|TRBV6-5|-|TRBD2
TGTGCCAGCAGTGGACTAGCGGAGTCCTACAATGAGCAGTTCTTC
CASSGLAESYNEQFF
>TRBJ2-1|TRBV4-3|-|TRBD2
TGCGCCAGCAGCCAAGGTGCGCATCGAGCGGGAGGGTACAATGAGCAGTTCTTC
CASSQGAHRAGGYNEQFF
>TRBJ2-6|TRBV7-9|-|TRBD1
TGTGCCAGCAGCTTAAGGGGACAGGGCTCTGGGGCCAACGTCCTGACTTTC
CASSLRGQGSGANVLTF
>TRBJ1-2|TRBV28|-|TRBD1
TGTGCCAGCACCGTCCCGGGACAGGACTATGGCTACACCTTC
CASTVPGQDYGYTF
>TRBJ1-1|TRBV2|-|TRBD1
TGTGCCAGCAACAGTTGGCCGGAACAGGGGATCACTGAAGCTTTCTTT
CASNSWPEQGITEAFF
>TRBJ1-1|TRBV19|-|-
TGTGCCAGTATTTCCGTCGGGGGAGTTGAAGCTTTCTTT
CASISVGGVEAFF
>TRBJ1-4|TRBV7-2|-|-
TGTGCCAGCAGCTCAGACAGATTTAATGAAAAACTGTTTTTT
CASSSDRFNEKLFF
>TRBJ1-2|TRBV6-1|-|TRBD1
TGTGCCAGCAGTAAAAGACAGGGCTTCTTC
CASSKRQGFF
>TRBJ2-7|TRBV10-1|-|TRBD1
TGCGCCAGCAGTGGGGGACAGAAGAACGAGCAGTACTTC
CASSGGQKNEQYF
>TRBJ2-1|TRBV5-1|-|TRBD2
TGCGCCAGCAGCCGCCTAGCGGGAACCCCCTACAATGAGCAGTTCTTC
CASSRLAGTPYNEQFF
>TRBJ1-2|TRBV16|-|TRBD1
TGTGCCAGCAGCCAAAAACTACAGGGGAAAGATGGCTACACCTTC
CASSQKLQGKDGYTF
>TRBJ1-5|TRBV15|-|-
TGTGCCACCGCTATTAGCAATCAGCCCCAGCATTTT
CATAISNQPQHF
>TRBJ1-5|TRBV12-2|-|-
TGTGCAAGTCGCTGCTACCATATACCTCCACTAGCTCTTTATAGCAATCAGCCCCAGCATTTT
CASRCYHIPPLALYSNQPQHF